This passage covers 20 T cell receptor beta chains from one sample sequenced in a study of CD8 T cells in Susac syndrome. RNA amounts of about 0.5 to 1 ug underwent reverse transcription with random hexamers. TCRdb itself ran the immunoSEQ multiplex PCR reads through MiXCR, one entry per CDR3 protein. The repertoire consists of about 120,000 distinct CDR3 sequences, with around 96% occurring once and the leading ten covering about 0.19%. Source material: CD8+ T cells from PBMCs. Receptors were obtained from a human donor with Susac syndrome.

This clonotype was observed a few times. The V call is TRBV4-1, the J call TRBJ1-2; unclear D gene. Per germline, CDR1 MGHRA and CDR2 YSYEKL. The CDR3 is 11 amino acids. V lost 0 bases to trimming and J lost 7 bases, with 3 bases between them. The CDR3 sequence is CASSQESGYTF. The CDR3, as DNA: TGCGCCAGCAGCCAAGAGAGTGGCTACACCTTC.

V gene TRBV9 combines with J gene TRBJ1-1, with no clear D. Germline V gene data show CDR1 as SGDLS and CDR2 as YYNGEE. This CDR3 spans 15 amino acids. Trimming took off 4 bases at V and 4 bases at J, with 17 bases between the two ends. CDR3 coding DNA: TGTGCCAGCAGCTCAGGCTCGGGTGGCGGCACTGAAGCTTTCTTT. Translated, it gives CASSSGSGGGTEAFF.

This clonotype was detected only a few times. This chain joins TRBV6-4 and TRBJ2-5, with no clear D. CDR1 MRHNA and CDR2 SNTAGT come from the germline V gene. Trimming pared 5 bases from V and 5 bases from J, leaving 12 bases between. The CDR3 length is 13 residues. The CDR3 nucleotides are TGTGCCAGCAGTCACGGACCTTGGGAGACCCAGTACTTC. Protein: CASSHGPWETQYF.

V gene TRBV9 combines with J gene TRBJ2-1, with D possibly matching TRBD2 (5 bases). V lost 2 bases and J lost 8, with 11 bases in between. This CDR3 has 13 residues. Germline CDR1 and CDR2: SGDLS and YYNGEE. As DNA, the CDR3 is TGTGCCAGCAGCGTGGCTAGCATGGATGAGCAGTTCTTC. Its translation: CASSVASMDEQFF.

The sample holds one count of this clonotype. The chain has TRBV7-9 and TRBJ2-2, with 9 bases aligning to TRBD2. J was trimmed by 4 bases and V by 3 bases; bases with no gene match: 3. The CDR3 is 15 residues long. Germline CDR1 and CDR2: SEHNR and FQNEAQ (reference sequence). CDR3 amino acids: CASSLTSGPTGELFF. The CDR3 bases are TGTGCCAGCAGCTTGACTAGCGGACCCACCGGGGAGCTGTTTTTT.

This clonotype appeared once. The rearrangement joins TRBV12-3 or TRBV12-4 to TRBJ1-1; a possible D gene is TRBD1 (6 bases). V lost 7 bases and J lost 1, with 13 bases in between. This CDR3 is 14 amino acids long. The CDR3, as DNA: TGTGCCAGCAATGCGGGGGCGGCGAACACTGAAGCTTTCTTT. Translated, it gives CASNAGAANTEAFF.

This clonotype was detected once. The rearrangement links TRBV9 to TRBJ2-5; TRBD2 agrees at 9 bases. Trimming at V came to 0 bases and at J to 5 bases, leaving 5 bases not matched to a gene. Germline CDR1 reads SGDLS; CDR2 reads YYNGEE. CDR3 length: 15 residues. CDR3 protein: CASSVASGRMETQYF. The CDR3, as DNA: TGTGCCAGCAGCGTAGCCAGCGGGAGGATGGAGACCCAGTACTTC.

The CDR3 reads CASSVANHGGEAYETQYF. The CDR3 coding sequence is TGTGCCAGCAGCGTAGCTAATCACGGCGGGGAGGCATATGAGACCCAGTACTTC. The chain is built from TRBV9 and TRBJ2-5; D may be TRBD2 (6 bases). This CDR3 region has 18 residues. V gave up 0 bases and J gave up 5 bases, with 23 bases separating them. The V gene's germline CDR1 is SGDLS and CDR2 YYNGEE. The full variable domain, in which reference TRBV9 and TRBJ2-5 provide the parts outside the CDR3, is DSGVTQTPKHLITATGQRVTLRCSPRSGDLSVYWYQQSLDQGLQFLIQYYNGEERAKGNILERFSAQQFPDLHSELNLSSLELGDSALYFCASSVANHGGEAYETQYFGPGTRLLVL.

The genes are TRBV13 and TRBJ2-3; D may be TRBD1 (6 bases). Per germline, CDR1 PRHDT and CDR2 FYEKMQ (reference sequence). V lost 4 bases and J lost 2, with 19 bases in between. This CDR3 region has 17 residues. Here the CDR3 reads CASSSVDGQYLTDTQYF. The DNA for the CDR3 is TGTGCCAGCAGCTCGGTAGACGGACAGTACCTCACAGATACGCAGTATTTT.

The rearrangement joins TRBV14 to TRBJ2-1; D unclear. Germline V CDR1 and CDR2: SGHDN, FVKESK. The CDR3 loop spans 11 amino acids. V gave up 0 bases and J gave up 9 bases, with 3 bases separating them. CDR3 sequence (DNA): TGTGCCAGCAGCCAAGATAGTGAGCAGTTCTTC. Protein sequence: CASSQDSEQFF.

The CDR3 DNA follows: TGTGCCAGCAGTCTAATTGGGGGGGACTCCTATGGCTACACCTTC. This gives the protein CASSLIGGDSYGYTF. V and J are TRBV6-5 and TRBJ1-2; D might be TRBD1 (5 bases). This CDR3 contains 15 residues. V dropped 5 bases and J dropped 4 bases, with 17 bases sitting between them. The germline CDR1 and CDR2 sequences are MNHEY and SVGAGI.

This clonotype was picked up one time. This chain uses TRBV13 with TRBJ1-2; D gene ambiguous. Deletions cut 0 bases from V and 1 base from J, with 12 bases between. The CDR3 is 16 residues long. Germline V gene data show CDR1 as PRHDT and CDR2 as FYEKMQ (reference sequence). DNA for the CDR3: TGTGCCAGCAGCTTAGGGGGCGAGCTAGTTAACTATGGCTACACCTTC. Residues: CASSLGGELVNYGYTF.

The V call is TRBV6-1, the J call TRBJ2-5; 9 positions match TRBD2. V lost 8 bases and J lost 1; bases outside the gene matches: 8. Germline V gene lookup returns CDR1 MNHNS and CDR2 SASEGT. The CDR3 consists of 15 residues. The CDR3: CASGPKAGGQETQYF. The CDR3 DNA sequence: TGTGCCAGCGGACCCAAAGCGGGGGGCCAAGAGACCCAGTACTTC.

V gene TRBV7-9 combines with J gene TRBJ1-1, with D possibly matching TRBD1 (5 bases). Deletions cut 1 base from V and 3 bases from J, with 9 bases between. Germline assignment: CDR1 SEHNR and CDR2 FQNEAQ (reference sequence). This CDR3 has 14 amino acids. The CDR3 reads CASSLVGGDTEAFF. The DNA of the CDR3 is TGTGCCAGCAGCTTAGTTGGGGGAGACACTGAAGCTTTCTTT. Full variable domain (remainder filled in from reference TRBV7-9 and TRBJ1-1): DTGVSQNPRHKITKRGQNVTFRCDPISEHNRLYWYRQTLGQGPEFLTYFQNEAQLEKSRLLSDRFSAERPKGSFSTLEIQRTEQGDSAMYLCASSLVGGDTEAFFGQGTRLTVV.

The chain carries TRBV28 and TRBJ2-5, with 9 positions matching TRBD2. The germline CDR1 and CDR2 sequences are MDHEN and SYDVKM. This CDR3 is built from 14 residues. J lost 1 base, V lost 4 bases, and 1 base had no gene match. This CDR3 reads CASSWGLAQETQYF. The CDR3 bases are TGTGCCAGCAGTTGGGGACTAGCCCAAGAGACCCAGTACTTC.

This clonotype was seen only once. The rearrangement uses TRBV4-1 and TRBJ2-1; D not resolved. Germline-derived CDR1 and CDR2 are MGHRA and YSYEKL. CDR3 size: 13 residues. The V gene lost 4 bases and the J gene lost 5 bases, with 9 bases spanning the gap. The CDR3 DNA reads TGCGCCAGCAGCCCTTGGAAGAACAATGAGCAGTTCTTC. Translating gives CASSPWKNNEQFF.

This CDR3 reads CASSLAQGVTYEQYF. The CDR3 bases are TGCGCCAGCAGCTTGGCACAGGGGGTAACCTACGAGCAGTACTTC. This chain connects TRBV5-1 to TRBJ2-7, with 8 positions matching TRBD1. Germline V gives CDR1 SGHRS, CDR2 YFSETQ. Trimming at V came to 0 bases and at J to 2 bases, leaving 4 bases not matched to a gene. This CDR3 region has 15 residues.

In its sample, this clonotype was seen many times. The chain's CDR3 is CASSIGLRGNQPQHF. CDR3 nucleotides: TGTGCCAGTAGTATCGGGTTGAGAGGCAATCAGCCCCAGCATTTT. The chain employs TRBV19 and TRBJ1-5, with D uncertain. This CDR3 has 15 amino acids. Germline CDR1 and CDR2: LNHDA and SQIVND (reference sequence). The germline V and J ends were trimmed by 3 bases and 2 bases, with 11 bases remaining between them.

As to this clonotype: The junction and the germline gene differ at one end; a read error may be behind it. The chain has TRBV30 and TRBJ2-2; weak D call: TRBD2 (6 bases). CDR1 GTSNPN and CDR2 SVGIG come from the germline V gene (reference sequence). The CDR3 sequence is 16 residues long. The CDR3 DNA follows: TGTGCCTGGAGCGACCCAACGGCGGGGAACACCGGGGAGCTTTTTTTT. This translates into CAWSDPTAGNTGELFF.

V is TRBV6-5 and J is TRBJ2-7; D perhaps matches TRBD2 (6 bases). Per germline, CDR1 MNHEY and CDR2 SVGAGI. The V gene lost 5 bases and the J gene lost 3 bases, with 17 bases spanning the gap. The length of the CDR3 is 15 residues. Here the CDR3 reads CASSRDSETDYEQYF. Here the CDR3 DNA reads TGTGCCAGCAGTCGGGACTCCGAAACAGACTACGAGCAGTACTTC.